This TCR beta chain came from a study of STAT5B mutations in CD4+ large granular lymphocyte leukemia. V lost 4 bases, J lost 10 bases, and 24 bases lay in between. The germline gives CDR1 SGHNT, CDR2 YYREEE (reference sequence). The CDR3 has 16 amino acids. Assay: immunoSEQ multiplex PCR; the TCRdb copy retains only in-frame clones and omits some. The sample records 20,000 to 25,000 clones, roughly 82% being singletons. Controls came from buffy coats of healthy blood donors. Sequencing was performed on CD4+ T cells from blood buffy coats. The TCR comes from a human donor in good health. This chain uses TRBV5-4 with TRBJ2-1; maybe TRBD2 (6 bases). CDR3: CASSLPGTSSTREQFF. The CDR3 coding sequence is TGTGCCAGCAGCCTGCCGGGAACTAGCTCCACCAGGGAGCAGTTCTTC.